This TCR beta chain was documented in a study of CD8 T cells in ankylosing spondylitis (dated by TCRdb to the late 2010s). Turning to the overall study: T cell receptor beta repertoires were profiled in healthy donors and ankylosing spondylitis patients so that disease-linked TCR variants could be found. The whole study cohort included 85 to 120 healthy donors and about two dozen ankylosing spondylitis patients. Samples of peripheral blood were taken, and for ankylosing spondylitis patients, synovial fluid was collected as well. Overall study outcomes, separate from this receptor: The disease-linked clones showed a CD8+ phenotype and occurred at relatively low frequencies in peripheral blood. The disease-linked clones were reported to be significantly enriched in matched synovial fluid samples from ankylosing spondylitis patients. A TCR beta motif of several highly homologous amino acid variants appeared characteristic of blood from ankylosing spondylitis patients. Some motif variants had previously been reported in the synovial fluid and blood of reactive arthritis patients, which suggests shared mechanisms of disease initiation.

Reads for this sample came from an Illumina HiSeq 2500. Quantitative 5'-RACE with molecular barcodes was used to prepare TCR beta libraries. As for the authors' bioinformatics: Disease-linked TCR variants were identified with a new computational method built on a probabilistic model of VDJ rearrangement. The public reads were reprocessed in TCRdb via fastp at Q25 and MiXCR, keeping in-frame beta chains. Records with the same CDR3 protein are collapsed into one entry carrying the most frequent genes and DNA. The V and J calls reflect TCRdb's pipeline rather than the authors' work. The sample profile shows about 130,000 distinct CDR3 sequences; 7% to 10% of them were found once. Clones ranked in the top ten supply roughly 3.3% of the sample. CDR1 DFQATT and CDR2 SNEGSKA are derived from the germline V gene (reference sequence). V has 6 bases trimmed and J has 1 base trimmed; junction bases matching no gene number 9. The CDR3 sequence holds 16 residues, the cysteine and phenylalanine included. Of the read, only the CDR3 DNA is kept; its 48 bases are in frame from base 1.

This clonotype has at least ten counts. Its antigen remains unidentified. The sample holds no much larger clone one base away, and base qualities are not on file. The receptor was isolated from a male donor with ankylosing spondylitis or in good health (not recorded which). Sequencing was performed on blood, either unsorted or a sorted T cell fraction (not recorded which). Rearrangement joined TRBV20-1 to TRBJ2-7, with TRBD2 matching 13 junction bases. The DNA sequence is TGCAGTGCACCTGGACTAGCGGGAGATGGATCCTACGAGCAGTACTTC. Its protein is CSAPGLAGDGSYEQYF.